A selection of T cell receptor beta chains follows, all from one sample in a study of blood T cell repertoires in COVID-19. The protocol was immunoSEQ multiplex PCR, while the TCRdb copy is restricted to in-frame clones and leaves out a portion. This table has 290,000 or so clones, almost 85% appearing once. The sample consisted of peripheral blood. The receptors were sampled from a middle-aged man with active or convalescent COVID-19. Each CDR3 is given with its conserved first and last residue. Fields, in order: clone size, D gene, V gene, CDR3 protein. A D gene is named only where the DNA matches it firmly. Size is stated for part of the rows, as once, few or many counts, or as a class when the clone is expanded.

NA | TRBD1 | TRBV7-9 | CASSPRQGADGYTF
NA | NA | TRBV18 | CASSPPGAGEKLFF
once | TRBD1 | TRBV19 | CASSSQGALGEAFF
NA | NA | TRBV13 | CASSLDRPDRGTEAFF
NA | NA | TRBV7-2 | CASSLGGTQYF
NA | TRBD1 | TRBV27 | CASSSYTGGNTEAFF
NA | TRBD1 | TRBV29-1 | CSVGFTLGQGLQETQYF
once | TRBD2 | TRBV24-1 | CLPIGTSTYNEQFF
NA | NA | TRBV4-3 | CASSQESDSYGYTF
NA | TRBD2 | TRBV30 | CAWSPSGREETQYF
NA | NA | TRBV5-1 | CASRKDRTRDYEQYF
NA | NA | TRBV20-1 | CSASSGHEAFF
NA | TRBD2 | TRBV5-1 | CASSFMTGGSYEQYF
once | NA | TRBV11-1 | CASSRAGDTEAFF
NA | TRBD2 | TRBV19 | CASSIGWGGKFSYNEQFF
NA | TRBD2 | TRBV30 | CAWRSLAGDPKNIQYF
NA | TRBD2 | TRBV20-1 | CSASSGTDYEQYF
NA | TRBD2 | TRBV10-2 | CASSVAGVNTGELFF
NA | NA | TRBV7-2 | CASSPGLSNYGYTF
NA | NA | TRBV6-5 | CASRRDFKETQYF
NA | NA | TRBV11-2 | CASSLSTGEDTQYF
NA | TRBD1 | TRBV5-4 | CASSLGTGGAKTQYF
NA | TRBD1 | TRBV28 | CAIDAPPGQGFRPQYF
NA | NA | TRBV27 | CASSRKTDTEAFF
NA | NA | TRBV4-3 | CASSHPDQKGMEGQFF
NA | NA | TRBV14 | CASSPGAGTSTDTQYF
NA | TRBD1 | TRBV30 | CAWSVLQGNSPLHF
NA | TRBD1 | TRBV7-9 | CASSPDRDNQPQHF
NA | NA | TRBV2 | CASKPSVNTGELFF
NA | TRBD2 | TRBV28 | CASSPAGVTDTQYF
NA | TRBD1 | TRBV9 | CASSVGAGGATYGYTF
once | TRBD1 | TRBV27 | CASHRGTGAQETQYF
NA | NA | TRBV5-1 | CASSPLGGGTDTQYF
NA | TRBD1 | TRBV10-3 | CAISRGRDQETQYF
NA | NA | TRBV12-3/TRBV12-4 | CASSPGINSPLHF
NA | NA | TRBV27 | CASSLYYSNQPQHF
NA | TRBD1 | TRBV7-9 | CASSLGQGAVGELFF
NA | NA | TRBV19 | CASTSMGGPNEQFF
NA | NA | TRBV14 | CASRASVSTDTQYF
NA | TRBD1 | TRBV19 | CASTGGIGQPQHF
once | NA | TRBV18 | CASSVSSAGDTQYF
NA | TRBD2 | TRBV7-8 | CASSTGLAGALSYEQYF
NA | NA | TRBV6-2/TRBV6-3 | CASSLLPASRLGGASSYNEQFF
NA | TRBD2 | TRBV6-5 | CASSYSVLAGSVEQFF
NA | TRBD2 | TRBV9 | CASSDSGSRDTQYF